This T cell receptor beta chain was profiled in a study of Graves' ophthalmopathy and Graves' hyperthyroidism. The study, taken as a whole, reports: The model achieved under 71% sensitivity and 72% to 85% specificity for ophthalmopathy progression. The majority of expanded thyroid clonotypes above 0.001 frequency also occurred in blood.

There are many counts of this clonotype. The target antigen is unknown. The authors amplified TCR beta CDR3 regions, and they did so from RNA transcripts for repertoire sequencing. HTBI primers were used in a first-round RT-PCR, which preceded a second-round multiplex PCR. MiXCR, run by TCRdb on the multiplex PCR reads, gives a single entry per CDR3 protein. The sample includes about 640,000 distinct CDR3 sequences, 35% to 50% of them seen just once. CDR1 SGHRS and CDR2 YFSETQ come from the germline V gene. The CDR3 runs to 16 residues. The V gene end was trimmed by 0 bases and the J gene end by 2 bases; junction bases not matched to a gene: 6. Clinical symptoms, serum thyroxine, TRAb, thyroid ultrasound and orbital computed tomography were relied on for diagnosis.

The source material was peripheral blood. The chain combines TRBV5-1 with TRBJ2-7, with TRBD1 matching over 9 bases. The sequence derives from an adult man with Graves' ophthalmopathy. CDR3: CASSLAEGQGAYEQYF. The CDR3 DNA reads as TGCGCCAGCAGCTTGGCGGAGGGACAGGGCGCCTACGAGCAGTACTTC.